This is a list of T cell receptor beta chains from one sample in a study of blood T cell repertoires in COVID-19. Sequenced by immunoSEQ multiplex PCR; TCRdb stores in-frame clones only, minus some. This table holds 200,000 or so clones, 86% found once. The sample comprised peripheral blood. These receptors were taken from an older woman with acute or convalescent COVID-19. CDR3s include the opening cysteine and the closing phenylalanine or tryptophan. D genes are given only for firm matches. The size entry is marked missing in some rows and otherwise reads once, few, many or a size class.

V gene: TRBV24-1; D gene: -; J gene: TRBJ2-2; clone size: -; CDR3 protein: CATSDTRAGATGELFF; CDR3 DNA: TGTGCCACCAGTGATACGCGGGCAGGGGCCACCGGGGAGCTGTTTTTT
V gene: TRBV2; D gene: TRBD1; J gene: TRBJ2-3; clone size: -; CDR3 protein: CASSEQGAHTDTQYF; CDR3 DNA: TGTGCCAGCAGTGAGCAGGGGGCGCACACAGATACGCAGTATTTT
V gene: TRBV4-2; D gene: -; J gene: TRBJ2-2; clone size: -; CDR3 protein: CASSQEGALATGELFF; CDR3 DNA: TGTGCCAGCAGCCAAGAAGGAGCGCTTGCCACCGGGGAGCTGTTTTTT
V gene: TRBV6-5; D gene: -; J gene: TRBJ1-3; clone size: few; CDR3 protein: CASSPIPGAGNTIYF; CDR3 DNA: TGTGCCAGCAGTCCCATCCCAGGGGCTGGAAACACCATATATTTT
V gene: TRBV29-1; D gene: -; J gene: TRBJ1-2; clone size: -; CDR3 protein: CSGSTGPQGYGYTF; CDR3 DNA: TGCAGCGGCTCGACAGGCCCTCAGGGCTATGGCTACACCTTC
V gene: TRBV5-8; D gene: TRBD1; J gene: TRBJ2-5; clone size: -; CDR3 protein: CASSFEALGATGVETQYF; CDR3 DNA: TGTGCCAGCAGCTTCGAGGCCCTAGGAGCGACAGGGGTTGAGACCCAGTACTTC
V gene: TRBV10-3; D gene: TRBD1; J gene: TRBJ1-1; clone size: -; CDR3 protein: CAIRDRAPEAFF; CDR3 DNA: TGTGCCATCAGGGACAGGGCCCCTGAAGCTTTCTTT
V gene: TRBV5-1; D gene: TRBD2; J gene: TRBJ2-5; clone size: -; CDR3 protein: CASSLVGLAGQETQYF; CDR3 DNA: TGCGCCAGCAGCTTGGTGGGGCTAGCGGGACAAGAGACCCAGTACTTC
V gene: TRBV19; D gene: TRBD1; J gene: TRBJ2-4; clone size: -; CDR3 protein: CASSSQGVAKNIQYF; CDR3 DNA: TGTGCCAGTAGTTCCCAGGGGGTAGCTAAAAACATTCAGTACTTC
V gene: TRBV7-2; D gene: -; J gene: TRBJ2-5; clone size: -; CDR3 protein: CASSLEMTGVETQYF; CDR3 DNA: TGTGCCAGCAGCTTAGAAATGACGGGGGTAGAGACCCAGTACTTC
V gene: TRBV5-1; D gene: TRBD1; J gene: TRBJ1-6; clone size: -; CDR3 protein: CASSREGTASPNSPLHF; CDR3 DNA: TGCGCCAGCAGCAGGGAAGGGACAGCAAGCCCTAATTCACCCCTCCACTTT
V gene: TRBV5-4; D gene: -; J gene: TRBJ2-3; clone size: -; CDR3 protein: CASSQGRDTDTQYF; CDR3 DNA: TGTGCCAGCAGCCAGGGCAGGGACACAGATACGCAGTATTTT
V gene: TRBV27; D gene: -; J gene: TRBJ1-2; clone size: -; CDR3 protein: CASSSGVYYGYTF; CDR3 DNA: TGTGCCAGCAGTTCGGGGGTGTACTATGGCTACACCTTC
V gene: TRBV18; D gene: -; J gene: TRBJ1-6; clone size: -; CDR3 protein: CASSPRGSSSPLHF; CDR3 DNA: TGTGCCAGCTCACCTAGGGGATCTTCTTCACCCCTCCACTTT
V gene: TRBV28; D gene: TRBD2; J gene: TRBJ2-7; clone size: -; CDR3 protein: CASSTPSGSAYEQYF; CDR3 DNA: TGTGCCAGCAGTACCCCTAGCGGGAGTGCCTACGAGCAGTACTTC
V gene: TRBV15; D gene: -; J gene: TRBJ2-1; clone size: -; CDR3 protein: CATSRERRSYNEQFF; CDR3 DNA: TGTGCCACCAGCAGAGAGAGGCGCTCCTACAATGAGCAGTTCTTC
V gene: TRBV7-9; D gene: TRBD1; J gene: TRBJ1-5; clone size: -; CDR3 protein: CASSPGTELNQPQHF; CDR3 DNA: TGTGCCAGCAGCCCCGGGACAGAACTTAATCAGCCCCAGCATTTT
V gene: TRBV19; D gene: TRBD2; J gene: TRBJ2-2; clone size: few; CDR3 protein: CASGRGTGELFF; CDR3 DNA: TGTGCCAGCGGGAGGGGGACCGGGGAGCTGTTTTTT
V gene: TRBV19; D gene: TRBD1; J gene: TRBJ2-7; clone size: -; CDR3 protein: CARQGTVPDYEQYF; CDR3 DNA: TGTGCCAGGCAGGGGACAGTTCCCGACTACGAGCAGTACTTC
V gene: TRBV9; D gene: TRBD1; J gene: TRBJ2-6; clone size: -; CDR3 protein: CASSVRTGIRGGANVLTF; CDR3 DNA: TGTGCCAGCAGCGTAAGGACAGGTATCAGGGGCGGGGCCAACGTCCTGACTTTC
V gene: TRBV6-6; D gene: TRBD1; J gene: TRBJ1-1; clone size: -; CDR3 protein: CASMPAGGLLPAFF; CDR3 DNA: TGTGCCAGCATGCCGGCAGGGGGCCTTCTCCCAGCTTTCTTT
V gene: TRBV29-1; D gene: -; J gene: TRBJ2-2; clone size: -; CDR3 protein: CSVKDSHLNTGELFF; CDR3 DNA: TGCAGCGTTAAGGACAGCCACCTTAACACCGGGGAGCTGTTTTTT
V gene: TRBV18; D gene: TRBD1; J gene: TRBJ1-2; clone size: -; CDR3 protein: CASSPVGTGGLANYGYTF; CDR3 DNA: TGTGCCAGCTCACCAGTCGGGACAGGGGGCTTAGCTAACTATGGCTACACCTTC
V gene: TRBV7-2; D gene: -; J gene: TRBJ2-7; clone size: -; CDR3 protein: CASSLARRYEQYF; CDR3 DNA: TGTGCCAGCAGCTTAGCGAGGCGCTACGAGCAGTACTTC
V gene: TRBV24-1; D gene: TRBD2; J gene: TRBJ2-1; clone size: -; CDR3 protein: CATSDSGTSGSYNEQFF; CDR3 DNA: TGTGCCACCAGTGATTCCGGGACTAGCGGGAGTTACAATGAGCAGTTCTTC
V gene: TRBV5-1; D gene: -; J gene: TRBJ1-5; clone size: -; CDR3 protein: CASSLDPYSNQPQHF; CDR3 DNA: TGCGCCAGCAGCTTGGATCCGTATAGCAATCAGCCCCAGCATTTT
V gene: TRBV6-2/TRBV6-3; D gene: TRBD1; J gene: TRBJ1-2; clone size: -; CDR3 protein: CASSSNPPGTGIAYGYTF; CDR3 DNA: TGTGCCAGCAGCTCCAATCCACCCGGGACAGGGATCGCCTATGGCTACACCTTC
V gene: TRBV5-1; D gene: -; J gene: TRBJ2-5; clone size: -; CDR3 protein: CASSWGGGQETQYF; CDR3 DNA: TGCGCCAGCAGCTGGGGGGGCGGCCAAGAGACCCAGTACTTC
V gene: TRBV5-1; D gene: -; J gene: TRBJ1-2; clone size: -; CDR3 protein: CASSLVGQGGFDGYTF; CDR3 DNA: TGCGCCAGCAGCTTGGTGGGCCAGGGAGGGTTTGATGGCTACACCTTC
V gene: TRBV29-1; D gene: TRBD1; J gene: TRBJ1-2; clone size: -; CDR3 protein: CSVDPRQGGSYGYTF; CDR3 DNA: TGCAGCGTTGATCCCAGACAGGGCGGTTCCTATGGCTACACCTTC
V gene: TRBV3-1/TRBV3-2; D gene: TRBD1; J gene: TRBJ2-7; clone size: -; CDR3 protein: CASSHPGTGAEQYF; CDR3 DNA: TGTGCCAGCAGTCATCCCGGGACAGGGGCCGAGCAGTACTTC
V gene: TRBV19; D gene: -; J gene: TRBJ1-2; clone size: -; CDR3 protein: CASSGPGRGYGYTF; CDR3 DNA: TGTGCCAGTAGTGGTCCGGGCAGGGGCTATGGCTACACCTTC
V gene: TRBV10-3; D gene: TRBD1; J gene: TRBJ1-6; clone size: -; CDR3 protein: CAIGQGSSPLHF; CDR3 DNA: TGTGCCATCGGACAGGGGAGTTCACCCCTCCACTTT
V gene: TRBV4-3; D gene: -; J gene: TRBJ2-1; clone size: -; CDR3 protein: CASSQEVTTYEQFF; CDR3 DNA: TGCGCCAGCAGCCAAGAGGTGACGACTTACGAGCAGTTCTTC
V gene: TRBV18; D gene: TRBD1; J gene: TRBJ1-2; clone size: -; CDR3 protein: CASSPRDSSVGYTF; CDR3 DNA: TGTGCCAGCTCACCACGGGACAGCTCTGTTGGCTACACCTTC
V gene: TRBV28; D gene: -; J gene: TRBJ2-6; clone size: -; CDR3 protein: CASSLSGAGANVLTF; CDR3 DNA: TGTGCCAGCAGTTTATCAGGGGCTGGGGCCAACGTCCTGACTTTC
V gene: TRBV6-2/TRBV6-3; D gene: -; J gene: TRBJ2-7; clone size: -; CDR3 protein: CASSYRDRDIRSYEQYF; CDR3 DNA: TGTGCCAGCAGTTATAGGGACCGGGACATCCGCTCCTACGAGCAGTACTTC
V gene: TRBV11-2; D gene: -; J gene: TRBJ1-3; clone size: once; CDR3 protein: CASSLGQFRNTIYF; CDR3 DNA: TGTGCCAGCAGCTTAGGACAGTTTCGAAACACCATATATTTT
V gene: TRBV19; D gene: -; J gene: TRBJ1-5; clone size: -; CDR3 protein: CASSMLGSSNQPQHF; CDR3 DNA: TGTGCCAGTAGTATGCTCGGGAGTAGCAATCAGCCCCAGCATTTT
V gene: TRBV11-3; D gene: -; J gene: TRBJ1-1; clone size: -; CDR3 protein: CASSLGQGKAAFF; CDR3 DNA: TGTGCCAGCAGCTTAGGCCAGGGAAAAGCGGCTTTCTTT
V gene: TRBV5-1; D gene: TRBD2; J gene: TRBJ2-3; clone size: -; CDR3 protein: CASSLSASGVNTQYF; CDR3 DNA: TGCGCCAGCAGCTTAAGTGCTAGCGGGGTAAATACGCAGTATTTT
V gene: TRBV5-4; D gene: -; J gene: TRBJ1-3; clone size: -; CDR3 protein: CASSLTATGNTIYF; CDR3 DNA: TGTGCCAGCAGCTTAACAGCTACTGGAAACACCATATATTTT
V gene: TRBV10-3; D gene: -; J gene: TRBJ1-6; clone size: -; CDR3 protein: CAISSTSFNNSPLHF; CDR3 DNA: TGTGCCATCAGTTCGACTAGCTTTAACAATTCACCCCTCCACTTT
V gene: TRBV19; D gene: TRBD1; J gene: TRBJ2-3; clone size: -; CDR3 protein: CASSPRQGPDTQYF; CDR3 DNA: TGTGCCAGTAGTCCCAGACAGGGGCCAGATACGCAGTATTTT
V gene: TRBV27; D gene: -; J gene: TRBJ1-2; clone size: -; CDR3 protein: CASSPRLGGYTF; CDR3 DNA: TGTGCCAGCAGTCCCCGACTCGGGGGCTACACCTTC
V gene: TRBV10-3; D gene: -; J gene: TRBJ2-5; clone size: once; CDR3 protein: CAIRSDSGRETQYF; CDR3 DNA: TGTGCCATCAGGTCGGACAGTGGGAGAGAGACCCAGTACTTC
V gene: TRBV2; D gene: -; J gene: TRBJ1-2; clone size: -; CDR3 protein: CASSETGGYGYTF; CDR3 DNA: TGTGCCAGCAGTGAAACGGGGGGCTATGGCTACACCTTC